Listed below are T cell receptor beta chains from one sample, sequenced in a study of T-cell memory formation after mild COVID-19. TCRdb independently ran MiXCR on the 5' RACE reads; one entry per CDR3 protein. The table has approximately 580,000 distinct CDR3 sequences, roughly 22% seen once; the top ten hold under 15%. The sample comprised PBMCs or a T cell subset sorted from them (not recorded which). All receptors derive from an adult woman who had mild COVID-19 (a few samples of this study predate the infection). Cell type and time point are not known. The CDR3 runs from the conserved cysteine through the conserved F or W. The D gene is left open where the match is weak. Size is omitted from some rows. Given values are once, few, many or a class for expanded clones.

few	TRBD1	TRBV6-5	TRBJ2-7	CASSYDRGGSEQYF	TGTGCCAGCAGTTACGACAGGGGAGGTAGCGAGCAGTACTTC
few	.	TRBV4-1	TRBJ2-1	CASSHRRGASYNEQFF	TGCGCCAGCAGCCATCGTCGGGGGGCATCCTACAATGAGCAGTTCTTC
.	.	TRBV13	TRBJ1-3	CGSASGNTIYF	TGTGGCTCCGCCTCTGGAAACACCATATATTTT
many	TRBD1	TRBV20-1	TRBJ2-1	CSAKLDRAVSNEQFF	TGCAGTGCTAAGTTAGACAGGGCTGTTTCGAATGAGCAGTTCTTC
.	TRBD2	TRBV6-5	TRBJ2-5	CASAAGTGYGETQYF	TGTGCCAGCGCAGCGGGAACGGGCTATGGGGAGACCCAGTACTTC
few	.	TRBV29-1	TRBJ2-5	CSVDRGGIQETQYF	TGCAGCGTTGATAGGGGGGGAATTCAAGAGACCCAGTACTTC
once	.	TRBV27	TRBJ1-5	CASSPEVQQPQHF	TGTGCCAGCAGTCCCGAAGTCCAGCAGCCCCAGCATTTT
.	.	TRBV29-1	TRBJ2-3	CSVVHRGRADTQYF	TGCAGCGTTGTACACCGGGGGCGGGCAGATACGCAGTATTTT
.	TRBD1	TRBV25-1	TRBJ1-2	CASSRGMDYGYTF	TGTGCCAGCAGCAGGGGGATGGACTATGGCTACACCTTC
.	TRBD2	TRBV12-3/TRBV12-4	TRBJ2-1	CASSLGGGVNEQFF	TGTGCCAGCAGTTTAGGTGGGGGGGTAAATGAGCAGTTCTTC
many	TRBD1	TRBV7-9	TRBJ2-1	CASSLDLGGLGQGEQFF	TGTGCCAGCAGCTTAGATTTGGGGGGCCTGGGACAGGGGGAGCAGTTCTTC
few	.	TRBV7-6	TRBJ2-5	CASSLESGTGAGETQYF	TGTGCCAGCAGCTTAGAGTCCGGCACGGGGGCTGGGGAGACCCAGTACTTC
.	.	TRBV7-9	TRBJ2-5	CASSPQVRETQYF	TGTGCCAGCAGCCCCCAGGTCCGAGAGACCCAGTACTTC
few	.	TRBV18	TRBJ2-7	CASSPGQGLREQYF	TGTGCCAGCTCACCAGGGCAGGGCTTACGAGAGCAGTACTTC